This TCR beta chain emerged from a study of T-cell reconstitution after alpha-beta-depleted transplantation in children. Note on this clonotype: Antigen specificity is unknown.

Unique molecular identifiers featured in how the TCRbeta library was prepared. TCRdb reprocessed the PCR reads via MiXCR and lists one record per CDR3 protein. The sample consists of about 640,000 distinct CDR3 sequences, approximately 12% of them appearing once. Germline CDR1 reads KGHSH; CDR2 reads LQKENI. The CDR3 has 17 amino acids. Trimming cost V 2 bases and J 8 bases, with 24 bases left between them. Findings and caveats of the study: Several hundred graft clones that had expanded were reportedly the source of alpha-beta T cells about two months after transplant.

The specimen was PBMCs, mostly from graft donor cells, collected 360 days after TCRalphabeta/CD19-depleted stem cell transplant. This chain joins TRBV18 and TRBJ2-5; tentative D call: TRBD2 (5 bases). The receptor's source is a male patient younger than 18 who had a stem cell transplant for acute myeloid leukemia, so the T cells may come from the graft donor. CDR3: CASSPRASSAPLETQYF. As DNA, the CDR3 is TGTGCCAGCTCACCAAGGGCATCCAGTGCCCCACTAGAAACCCAGTACTTC.